Presented here are 29 T cell receptor beta chains from one specimen sequenced in a study of immune evolution from preneoplasia to lung adenocarcinoma (dated by TCRdb to about 2021). Preparation of the library involved the immunoSEQ multiplex PCR assay. This is the immuneACCESS table as TCRdb keeps it, with only in-frame sequences that have V and J called. A part of the clones is gone; compared with another copy, unresolved V genes explain less than half, and the rest is unexplained. Present in this sample are about 41,000 clones, 70% to 85% of which were seen just once. In total, the top ten clones hold around 4.7% of the sample. Sequenced input: FFPE invasive lung adenocarcinoma tissue. The cell subset or site label here, explained by the study, means: frankly invasive lung adenocarcinoma (ADC). These receptor sequences come from a person between 60 and 70 years old with lung adenocarcinoma.

V gene TRBV10-3 combines with J gene TRBJ2-7, with TRBD2 matching 8 bases. The CDR3 spans 14 residues. V lost 5 bases, J lost 3 bases, and 6 bases stayed unmatched. CDR1 and CDR2 (germline): ENHRY, SYGVKD. DNA for the CDR3: TGTGCCATCAGTAGGGGTAGCGGGGTCTACGAGCAGTACTTC. Amino acid sequence: CAISRGSGVYEQYF.

The V call is TRBV12-5, the J call TRBJ2-1; D is perhaps TRBD1 (5 bases). Germline-derived CDR1 and CDR2 are LGHNT and FRNRAP. This CDR3 is 16 amino acids long. The V gene lost 6 bases and the J gene lost 0 bases, with 15 bases spanning the gap. The CDR3 here is CASGPSGFGSYNEQFF. CDR3 DNA sequence: TGTGCTAGTGGCCCTTCAGGGTTCGGCTCCTACAATGAGCAGTTCTTC.

This clone was seen a few times. The chain combines TRBV7-8 with TRBJ2-2; D not resolved. V shed 5 bases and J shed 3 bases, with 10 bases lying between them. This CDR3 spans 14 amino acids. Per germline, CDR1 SGHVS and CDR2 FQNEAQ. CDR3 protein: CASSRPLYTGELFF. The CDR3 coding sequence is TGTGCCAGCAGCCGGCCACTTTACACCGGGGAGCTGTTTTTT.

The V and J genes are TRBV14 and TRBJ1-4, with D hard to call. This CDR3 contains 15 residues. CDR1 and CDR2 from the germline V gene are SGHDN and FVKESK. V lost 2 bases and J 7 bases, leaving 14 bases between the germline ends. DNA of the CDR3: TGTGCCAGCAGCCAACATACCCCCCTAGGTGAAAAACTGTTTTTT. This translates into CASSQHTPLGEKLFF.

This clone was seen a handful of times. The chain is built from TRBV11-2 and TRBJ1-2, with TRBD1 matching 9 bases. Germline CDR1 SGHAT, CDR2 FQNNGV. The CDR3 covers 16 residues. V trimming: 4 bases; J trimming: 3 bases; junction bases outside the gene matches: 9. For the CDR3, the DNA is TGTGCCAGCAGCTCACTCGGGACAGGGAGGGACTATGGCTACACCTTC. It encodes CASSSLGTGRDYGYTF.

The chain combines TRBV10-3 with TRBJ1-1; D is possibly TRBD1 (5 bases). The CDR3 has 13 residues. V was clipped by 2 bases and J by 1 base, with 5 bases between them. Germline V gene sequence: CDR1 ENHRY, CDR2 SYGVKD. This CDR3 is CAISETGNTEAFF. The CDR3 nucleotides are TGTGCCATCAGTGAGACAGGGAACACTGAAGCTTTCTTT.

The V call is TRBV9, the J call TRBJ2-6; TRBD1 aligns across 7 bases. The CDR3 spans 15 residues. J gave up 1 base and V 3 bases, and 1 base lay outside the gene matches. Germline CDR1 is SGDLS and CDR2 is YYNGEE. CDR3 in DNA: TGTGCCAGCAGCGCACAGGGGTCTGGGGCCAACGTCCTGACTTTC. Protein: CASSAQGSGANVLTF. The complete variable domain, with remaining parts taken from reference TRBV9 and TRBJ2-6, reads DSGVTQTPKHLITATGQRVTLRCSPRSGDLSVYWYQQSLDQGLQFLIQYYNGEERAKGNILERFSAQQFPDLHSELNLSSLELGDSALYFCASSAQGSGANVLTFGAGSRLTVL.

The V call is TRBV5-5, the J call TRBJ2-7; D gene unclear. Looked up from germline, CDR1 is SGHKS and CDR2 is YYEKEE (reference sequence). The length of the CDR3 is 15 residues. Trimming shortened V by 4 bases and J by 0 bases, and 14 bases separated the two germline ends. In DNA form, the CDR3 reads TGTGCCAGCAGCCAAGATCGGTCGAGCTCCTACGAGCAGTACTTC. Translating gives CASSQDRSSSYEQYF.

The V call is TRBV21-1, the J call TRBJ2-1; TRBD1, the table's D call, was not compared with the DNA. TRBV21-1 is classified as a pseudogene. The CDR3 length is 18 residues. The CDR3 sequence is CASTKGQGAISSYNEQFF. The CDR3 DNA reads as TGTGCCAGCACCAAAGGACAGGGGGCTATAAGCTCCTACAATGAGCAGTTCTTC.

This clone was detected a few times. This chain's CDR3 is CASSAYRSLSAWNTGELFF. The CDR3 DNA is TGTGCCAGTAGTGCTTATAGGTCACTCTCCGCTTGGAACACCGGGGAGCTGTTTTTT. The V and J genes are TRBV19 and TRBJ2-2, with D uncertain. Looked up from germline, CDR1 is LNHDA and CDR2 is SQIVND (reference sequence). V was clipped by 5 bases and J by 1 base, with 23 bases between them. This CDR3 is 19 amino acids long.

V and J are TRBV12-5 and TRBJ2-5; a possible D gene is TRBD1 (5 bases). There are 12 residues in the CDR3. Germline CDR1 is LGHNT and CDR2 is FRNRAP. V gave up 6 bases and J gave up 5 bases, with 10 bases separating them. The CDR3 coding sequence is TGTGCTAGTGGCACAGGAAGGGAGACCCAGTACTTC. Translating gives CASGTGRETQYF.

J is TRBJ1-1 and V is TRBV18, with unresolved D. Germline V gene data show CDR1 as KGHSH and CDR2 as LQKENI. Trimming stripped 6 bases from V and 0 bases from J, with 17 bases between. The CDR3 consists of 16 residues. For the CDR3, the DNA is TGTGCCAGCTCTTTGCTCGTGGGTCGGATGAACACTGAAGCTTTCTTT. It is translated as CASSLLVGRMNTEAFF. The full variable domain, with the rest looked up from reference TRBV18 and TRBJ1-1, is NAGVMQNPRHLVRRRGQEARLRCSPMKGHSHVYWYRQLPEEGLKFMVYLQKENIIDESGMPKERFSAEFPKEGPSILRIQQVVRGDSAAYFCASSLLVGRMNTEAFFGQGTRLTVV.

J is TRBJ2-1 and V is TRBV19, with 8 bases fitting TRBD2. The CDR3 has 12 amino acids. Germline V gives CDR1 LNHDA, CDR2 SQIVND (reference sequence). Trimming removed 6 bases from V and 12 bases from J; junction bases left unmatched: 7. The CDR3 is CASSPGLAAQFF. The DNA of the CDR3 is TGTGCCAGTAGCCCCGGACTAGCAGCGCAGTTCTTC.

The chain couples TRBV27 to TRBJ1-2; perhaps TRBD1 as D (5 bases). The CDR3 is 13 amino acids. The V gene lost 3 bases and the J gene lost 7 bases, with 12 bases spanning the gap. Germline V gene lookup returns CDR1 MNHEY and CDR2 SMNVEV (reference sequence). The CDR3 here is CASSFRDLRGYTF. For the CDR3, the DNA is TGTGCCAGCAGTTTCCGGGACTTGCGTGGCTACACCTTC.

The rearrangement joins TRBV6-5 to TRBJ2-3, with D maybe TRBD2 (6 bases). Per germline, CDR1 MNHEY and CDR2 SVGAGI. V was shortened by 6 bases and J by 8 bases, with 15 bases between the two germline ends. The CDR3 runs 13 residues. The chain's CDR3 is CASSSGPGSTQYF. The DNA of the CDR3 is TGTGCCAGCAGCTCCGGGCCCGGGAGTACGCAGTATTTT.

The CDR3 DNA sequence: TGTGCCAGCAGGGACAGGGGGTACCAAGAGACCCAGTACTTC. Translating it yields CASRDRGYQETQYF. V and J are TRBV6-1 and TRBJ2-5; 10 positions match TRBD1. This CDR3 is built from 14 residues. The ends lost 6 bases at V and 0 bases at J; junction bases unmatched: 1. CDR1 is MNHNS, CDR2 SASEGT, per germline.

The chain joins TRBV28 to TRBJ1-2; 11 bases match TRBD1. Germline loops: CDR1 MDHEN, CDR2 SYDVKM. Germline trimming cut 5 bases from V and 7 bases from J; bases unmatched to any gene: 6. The CDR3 loop spans 14 amino acids. CDR3 residues: CASSLTGTGGGYTF. CDR3 in DNA: TGTGCCAGCAGTCTCACCGGGACAGGGGGTGGCTACACCTTC.

The chain uses TRBV28 and TRBJ2-6; no definite D call. Trimming took 6 bases from V and 2 from J, leaving 20 bases between them. The V gene's germline CDR1 is MDHEN and CDR2 SYDVKM. There are 18 residues in the CDR3. The CDR3, as DNA: TGTGCCAGCAGCCTTGCAGCAGGCCGAAGGCCTGGGGCCAACGTCCTGACTTTC. Protein: CASSLAAGRRPGANVLTF.

The chain carries TRBV19 and TRBJ2-1; 8 nucleotides line up with TRBD2. V trimming: 4 bases; J trimming: 6 bases; junction bases outside the gene matches: 5. Germline lookup yields CDR1 LNHDA and CDR2 SQIVND (reference sequence). The CDR3 sequence is 14 residues long. CDR3: CASSTQAGVNEQFF. The CDR3 bases are TGTGCCAGTAGTACACAAGCGGGAGTCAATGAGCAGTTCTTC. The entire variable domain, with the rest obtained from reference TRBV19 and TRBJ2-1, is as follows: DGGITQSPKYLFRKEGQNVTLSCEQNLNHDAMYWYRQDPGQGLRLIYYSQIVNDFQKGDIAEGYSVSREKKESFPLTVTSAQKNPTAFYLCASSTQAGVNEQFFGPGTRLTVL.

The chain employs TRBV29-1 and TRBJ2-5; D call uncertain. Germline V lookup: CDR1 SQVTM, CDR2 ANQGSEA. V lost 4 bases to trimming and J lost 1 base, with 16 bases between them. The CDR3 length is 15 residues. For the CDR3, the DNA is TGCAGCGTTGTAATGTTAGGGCAGACCCAAGAGACCCAGTACTTC. This translates into CSVVMLGQTQETQYF.

The J gene is TRBJ2-3, the V gene TRBV29-1, with D possibly matching TRBD1 (6 bases). Germline CDR1 and CDR2: SQVTM and ANQGSEA. The V gene lost 3 bases and the J gene lost 5 bases, with 12 bases spanning the gap. This CDR3 has 13 residues. The CDR3 sequence: CSVEVVQGDTQYF. CDR3 coding DNA: TGCAGCGTTGAGGTCGTACAGGGAGATACGCAGTATTTT.

V gene TRBV5-1 combines with J gene TRBJ2-3, with no clear D. Trimming shortened V by 5 bases and J by 4 bases, and 14 bases separated the two germline ends. This CDR3 region has 14 residues. In germline, CDR1 is SGHRS, CDR2 YFSETQ. The CDR3 protein is CASRRESVADTQYF. CDR3 DNA: TGCGCCAGCAGACGTGAGTCGGTCGCAGATACGCAGTATTTT.

J is TRBJ1-2 and V is TRBV20-1; no definite D call. Per the germline V gene, CDR1 is DFQATT and CDR2 is SNEGSKA (reference sequence). This CDR3 region has 11 residues. The V end was cut by 6 bases, the J end by 6 bases, with 11 bases between. The CDR3 nucleotides are TGCAGTGCGGAAGCCCCGCATGGCTACACCTTC. Translated, it gives CSAEAPHGYTF.

This clone appeared a single time. The chain employs TRBV30 and TRBJ2-1; D remains unclear. V gave up 3 bases and J gave up 6 bases, with 12 bases separating them. CDR1 and CDR2 from the germline V gene are GTSNPN and SVGIG (reference sequence). The CDR3 covers 13 residues. CDR3 DNA: TGTGCCTGGAGCCGGAGAGGATTCAATGAGCAGTTCTTC. Protein sequence: CAWSRRGFNEQFF.

This chain links TRBV29-1 with TRBJ1-1; no firm D call. CDR3 length: 12 residues. Trimming pared 4 bases from V and 0 bases from J, leaving 6 bases between. Germline V CDR1 and CDR2: SQVTM, ANQGSEA. This CDR3 is CSVAVLNTEAFF. In DNA form, the CDR3 reads TGCAGCGTTGCCGTACTGAACACTGAAGCTTTCTTT.

The V gene is TRBV6-5, the J gene TRBJ2-7; 8 positions match TRBD1. Germline CDR1 is MNHEY and CDR2 is SVGAGI. The CDR3 is 15 residues long. Germline trimming cut 4 bases from V and 2 bases from J; bases unmatched to any gene: 7. Here the CDR3 DNA reads TGTGCCAGCAGTTCTCTCGGACAGGGACCCTACGAGCAGTACTTC. Translating it yields CASSSLGQGPYEQYF.

There are a few counts of this clone. The rearrangement joins TRBV4-2 to TRBJ1-1, with D perhaps TRBD1 (6 bases). Germline V gives CDR1 LGHNA, CDR2 YNFKEQ. This CDR3 spans 18 amino acids. V gave up 2 bases and J gave up 5 bases, with 24 bases separating them. The chain's CDR3 is CASSQLGQGRGARTEAFF. The CDR3 nucleotides are TGTGCCAGCAGCCAACTGGGTCAGGGTAGGGGGGCGCGTACTGAAGCTTTCTTT.

This chain uses TRBV10-3 with TRBJ2-1; TRBD1 matches at 7 bases. Trimming at V came to 7 bases and at J to 3 bases, leaving 9 bases not matched to a gene. This CDR3 spans 15 amino acids. CDR1 and CDR2 from the germline V gene are ENHRY and SYGVKD. CDR3 loop: CAINRGQADYNEQFF. Written as DNA, the CDR3 is TGTGCCATCAACCGCGGACAGGCCGACTACAATGAGCAGTTCTTC.

The chain combines TRBV11-2 with TRBJ2-7; TRBD2 agrees at 13 bases. With V trimmed by 0 bases and J by 9 bases, 11 bases remained unmatched. Germline lookup yields CDR1 SGHAT and CDR2 FQNNGV. This CDR3 spans 17 amino acids. The CDR3 nucleotides are TGTGCCAGCAGCTTAGAGGGACTAGCGGGACTTCCTACTGGGCAGTACTTC. This encodes CASSLEGLAGLPTGQYF.